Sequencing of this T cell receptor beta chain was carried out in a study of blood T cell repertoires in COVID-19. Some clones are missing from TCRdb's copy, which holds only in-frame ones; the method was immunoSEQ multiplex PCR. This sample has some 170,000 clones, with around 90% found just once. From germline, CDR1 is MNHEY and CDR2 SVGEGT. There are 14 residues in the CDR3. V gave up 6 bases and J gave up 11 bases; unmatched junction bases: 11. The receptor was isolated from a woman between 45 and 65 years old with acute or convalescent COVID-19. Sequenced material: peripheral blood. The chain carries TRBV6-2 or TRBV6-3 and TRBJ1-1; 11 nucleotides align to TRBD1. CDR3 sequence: CASSKTGTGGFAFF. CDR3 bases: TGTGCCAGCAGCAAAACCGGGACAGGGGGTTTTGCTTTCTTT.